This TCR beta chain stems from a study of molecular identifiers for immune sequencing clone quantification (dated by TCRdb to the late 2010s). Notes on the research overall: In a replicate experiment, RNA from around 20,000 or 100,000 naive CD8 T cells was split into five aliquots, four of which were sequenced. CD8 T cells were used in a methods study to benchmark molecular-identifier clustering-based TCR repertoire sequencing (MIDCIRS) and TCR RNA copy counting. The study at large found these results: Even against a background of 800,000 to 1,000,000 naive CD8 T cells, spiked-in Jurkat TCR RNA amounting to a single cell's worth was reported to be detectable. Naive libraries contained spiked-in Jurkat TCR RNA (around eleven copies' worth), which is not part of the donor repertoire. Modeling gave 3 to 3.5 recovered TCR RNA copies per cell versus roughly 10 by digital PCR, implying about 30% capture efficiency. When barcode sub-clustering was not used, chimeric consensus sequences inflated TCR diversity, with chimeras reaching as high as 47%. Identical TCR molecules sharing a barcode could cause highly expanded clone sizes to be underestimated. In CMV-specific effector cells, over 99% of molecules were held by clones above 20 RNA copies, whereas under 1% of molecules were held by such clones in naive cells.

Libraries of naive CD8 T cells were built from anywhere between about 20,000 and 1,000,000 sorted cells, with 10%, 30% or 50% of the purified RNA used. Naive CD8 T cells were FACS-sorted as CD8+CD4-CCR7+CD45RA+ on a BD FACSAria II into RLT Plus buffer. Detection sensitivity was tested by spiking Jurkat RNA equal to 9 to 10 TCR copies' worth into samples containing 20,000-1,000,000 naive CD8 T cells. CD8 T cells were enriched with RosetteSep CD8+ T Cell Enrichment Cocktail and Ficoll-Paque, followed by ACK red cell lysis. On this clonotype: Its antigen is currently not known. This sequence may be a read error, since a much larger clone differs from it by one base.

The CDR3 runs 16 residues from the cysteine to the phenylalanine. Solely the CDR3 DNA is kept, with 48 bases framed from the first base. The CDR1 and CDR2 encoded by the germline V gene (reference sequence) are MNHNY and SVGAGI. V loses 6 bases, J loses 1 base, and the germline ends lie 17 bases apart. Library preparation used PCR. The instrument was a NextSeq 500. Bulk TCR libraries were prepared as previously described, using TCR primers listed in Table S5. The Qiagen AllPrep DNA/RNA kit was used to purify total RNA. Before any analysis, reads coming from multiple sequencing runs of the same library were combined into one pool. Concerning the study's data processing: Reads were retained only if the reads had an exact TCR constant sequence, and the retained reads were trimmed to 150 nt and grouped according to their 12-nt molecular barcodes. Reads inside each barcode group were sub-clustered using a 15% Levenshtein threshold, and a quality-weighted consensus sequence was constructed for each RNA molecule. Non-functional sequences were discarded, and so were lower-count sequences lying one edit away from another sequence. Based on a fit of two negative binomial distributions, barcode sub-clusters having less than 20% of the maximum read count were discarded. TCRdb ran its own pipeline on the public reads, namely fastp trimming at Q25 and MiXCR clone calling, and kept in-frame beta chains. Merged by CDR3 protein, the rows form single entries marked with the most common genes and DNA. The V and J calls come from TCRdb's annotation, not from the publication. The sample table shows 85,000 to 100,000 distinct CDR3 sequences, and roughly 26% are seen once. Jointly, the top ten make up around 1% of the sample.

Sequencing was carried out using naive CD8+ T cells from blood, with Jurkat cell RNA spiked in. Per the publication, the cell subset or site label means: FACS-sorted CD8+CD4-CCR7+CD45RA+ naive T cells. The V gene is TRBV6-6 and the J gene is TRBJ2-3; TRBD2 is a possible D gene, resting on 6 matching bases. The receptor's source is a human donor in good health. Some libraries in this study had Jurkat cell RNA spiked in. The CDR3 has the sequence CASSPVAVFGTDTQYF. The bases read TGTGCCAGCAGCCCCGTAGCGGTCTTTGGCACAGATACGCAGTATTTT.